This T cell receptor (beta chain) was obtained from a study of T cells after posttransplantation cyclophosphamide (TCRdb year 2016). Some background on the complete study: The study tracked T cell repertoire reconstitution by TRB sequencing after myeloablative bone marrow transplantation using posttransplantation cyclophosphamide as GVHD prophylaxis. Blood from all 30 or so PTCy patients with 1-year posttransplant specimens was subjected to TRB sequencing. Public TRB sequences were queried against a database of over 3,500 sequences associated with responses to pathogens, tumor antigens, self-antigens and alloantigens. In 3 patients, TRB sequencing was also performed on up to about 3 more blood samples taken 2 to 5.2 years after transplant, and in 4 patients, pretransplant blood was also TRB-sequenced. Samples from a few dozen PTCy-treated patients, along with samples from some 17 of their related bone marrow donors, underwent antigen receptor sequencing. TRA and TRB clonality were tightly correlated in several samples, so subsequent TCR analyses focused on TRB only.

Measured from the cysteine to the phenylalanine, the CDR3 is 15 residues long. Of the read, only the CDR3 DNA is kept; its 45 bases are in frame from base 1. After removal of 6 bases from V and 6 bases from J, the junction retains 11 bases not matched to a gene. The germline V gene specifies MNHEY as CDR1 and SVGAGI as CDR2. About this clone itself: The specificity of this receptor is unknown. It has no much larger one-base neighbor in the sample; base qualities were not kept.

TRB sequencing used genomic DNA with the immunoSEQ assay at survey resolution or the hsTCRB kit. For the original study's pipeline: The immunoSEQ software handled the initial read processing, while the LymphoSeq R package was used for the repertoire analyses. For each TRB dataset, clonality was calculated as 1 minus normalized Shannon entropy, and the Gini coefficient was computed as well. Phenotypes of unsorted samples were inferred by mapping TRB sequences from sorted subsets of the recipient or donor onto the same recipient's unsorted samples. Imported from immuneACCESS, the table was reduced by TCRdb to in-frame sequences with V and J called. These copies leave out some clones; in studies compared against another copy, an unresolved V gene accounts for under half, and the cause of the remainder is not known. The D gene and trimming were derived from the DNA, and the V and J assignments and clone size from that table. The sample table contains about 28,000 clones; only one count was recorded for 70% to 90% of them. In total, the top ten clones hold roughly 3.5% of the sample.

General findings and caveats noted by the study authors: Across some 45 patients, TRB clonality was highly associated with recipient CMV seropositivity and CMV reactivation, and PTCy diversity was similar to diversity in CNI/methotrexate controls. Donor-recipient similarity was low at 1-2 months but rose over the first year, and later blood repertoires were often dominated by donor CD8+ memory clones. The TRB repertoires of T cells infiltrating skin or the GI tract showed only limited overlap with the TRB repertoires found in blood.

Related bone marrow donors provided peripheral blood samples on the day of marrow donation. Peripheral blood and bone marrow mononuclear cells were isolated by Ficoll-Hypaque density centrifugation and cryopreserved. This receptor was identified in a man over 45. The sequenced sample was PBMCs. The chain is made from TRBV6-5 and TRBJ2-7; 10 bases in the middle match TRBD2. Here is the DNA: TGTGCCAGCAGAGGCCCCCTAGCGGGAGTTCGCGAGCAGTACTTC. Translation gives CASRGPLAGVREQYF.